The 4 T cell receptor beta chains below were found in one sample sequenced in a study of blood T cell repertoires in COVID-19. TCRdb's copy holds only in-frame clones and misses some; the assay was immunoSEQ multiplex PCR. The data show under 130,000 clones, less than 90% seen once. Specimen: peripheral blood. These TCRs come from a man aged 50-59 years with acute or convalescent COVID-19.

This sequence joins TRBV15 and TRBJ1-6, with a weak D call TRBD1 (5 bases). Per the germline V gene, CDR1 is LNHNV and CDR2 is YYDKDF (reference sequence). The CDR3 length is 15 residues. Trimming stripped 0 bases from V and 8 bases from J, with 11 bases between. The CDR3 reads CATSREGQGYSPLHF. For the CDR3, the DNA is TGTGCCACCAGCAGAGAGGGGCAAGGGTATTCACCCCTCCACTTT.

The rearrangement joins TRBV19 to TRBJ1-2; weak D call: TRBD1 (5 bases). In germline, CDR1 is LNHDA, CDR2 SQIVND (reference sequence). The CDR3 is made up of 13 amino acids. With 3 bases removed from V and 7 bases from J, the gap between germline ends came to 12 bases. The CDR3 here is CASSMGPWSGYTF. The CDR3 DNA reads as TGTGCCAGTAGTATGGGGCCCTGGAGTGGCTACACCTTC.

This clone appeared once. The chain employs TRBV9 and TRBJ2-7; perhaps TRBD1 as D (6 bases). V lost 0 bases and J 2 bases, leaving 12 bases between the germline ends. The CDR3 runs to 15 residues. Germline V gives CDR1 SGDLS, CDR2 YYNGEE. The CDR3, as DNA: TGTGCCAGCAGCGTAGCCTGGGGACAAACCTACGAGCAGTACTTC. As protein: CASSVAWGQTYEQYF.

The J gene is TRBJ1-4, the V gene TRBV11-1, with 8 bases identical to TRBD1. V was clipped by 5 bases and J by 7 bases; unmatched bases: 12. CDR3 size: 16 residues. The germline V gene encodes CDR1 SGHAT and CDR2 FQDESV (reference sequence). CDR3 in DNA: TGTGCCAGCAGCAAACAGGGGGTTGAAACGGGTGAAAAACTGTTTTTT. It specifies CASSKQGVETGEKLFF.